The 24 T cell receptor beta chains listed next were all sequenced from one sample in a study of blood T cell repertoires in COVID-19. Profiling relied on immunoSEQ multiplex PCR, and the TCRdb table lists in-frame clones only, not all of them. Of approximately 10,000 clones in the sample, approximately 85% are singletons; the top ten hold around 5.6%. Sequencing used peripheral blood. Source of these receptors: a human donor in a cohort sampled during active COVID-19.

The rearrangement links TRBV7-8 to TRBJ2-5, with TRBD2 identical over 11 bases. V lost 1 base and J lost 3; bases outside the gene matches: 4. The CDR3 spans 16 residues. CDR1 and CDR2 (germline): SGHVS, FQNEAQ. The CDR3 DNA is TGTGCCAGCAGCTTAGGACAGGGACTAGCGGAAGAGACCCAGTACTTC. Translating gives CASSLGQGLAEETQYF.

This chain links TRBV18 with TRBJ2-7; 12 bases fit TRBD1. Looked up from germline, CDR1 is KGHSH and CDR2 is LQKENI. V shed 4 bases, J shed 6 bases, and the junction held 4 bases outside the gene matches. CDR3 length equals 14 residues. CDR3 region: CASSRGQGASEQYF. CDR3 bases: TGTGCCAGCTCACGGGGACAGGGGGCCAGCGAGCAGTACTTC.

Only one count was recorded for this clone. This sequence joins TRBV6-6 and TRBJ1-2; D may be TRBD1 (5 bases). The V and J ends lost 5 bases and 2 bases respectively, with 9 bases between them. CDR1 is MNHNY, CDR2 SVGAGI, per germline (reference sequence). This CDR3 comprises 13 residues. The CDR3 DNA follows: TGTGCCAGCAGTCCCCAGGGCAACTATGGCTACACCTTC. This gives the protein CASSPQGNYGYTF.

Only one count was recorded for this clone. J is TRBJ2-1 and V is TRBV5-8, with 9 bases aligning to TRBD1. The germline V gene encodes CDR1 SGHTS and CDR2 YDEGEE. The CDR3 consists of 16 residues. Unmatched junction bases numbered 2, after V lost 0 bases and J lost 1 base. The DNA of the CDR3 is TGTGCCAGCAGCTTGGGGGACAGGGTATCCTACAATGAGCAGTTCTTC. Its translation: CASSLGDRVSYNEQFF.

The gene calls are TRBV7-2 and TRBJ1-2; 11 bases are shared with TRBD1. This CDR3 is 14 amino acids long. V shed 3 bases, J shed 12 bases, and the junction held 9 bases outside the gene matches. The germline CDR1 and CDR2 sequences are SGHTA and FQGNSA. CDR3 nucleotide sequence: TGTGCCAGCAGCTTTGGGACAGGGGGTTTCGGAAACACCTTC. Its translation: CASSFGTGGFGNTF.

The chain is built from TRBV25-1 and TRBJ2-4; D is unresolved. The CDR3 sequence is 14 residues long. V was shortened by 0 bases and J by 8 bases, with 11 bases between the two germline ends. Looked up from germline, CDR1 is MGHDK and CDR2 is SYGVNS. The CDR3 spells CASSEYKARDIQYF. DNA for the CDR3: TGTGCCAGCAGTGAATATAAAGCCCGGGACATTCAGTACTTC.

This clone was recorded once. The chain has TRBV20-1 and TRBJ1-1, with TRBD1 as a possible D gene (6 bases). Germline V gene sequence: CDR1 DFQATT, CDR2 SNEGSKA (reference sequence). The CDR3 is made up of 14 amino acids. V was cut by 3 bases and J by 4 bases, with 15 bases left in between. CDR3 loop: CSASVQGGGTEAFF. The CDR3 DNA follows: TGCAGTGCTAGTGTACAGGGCGGAGGCACTGAAGCTTTCTTT.

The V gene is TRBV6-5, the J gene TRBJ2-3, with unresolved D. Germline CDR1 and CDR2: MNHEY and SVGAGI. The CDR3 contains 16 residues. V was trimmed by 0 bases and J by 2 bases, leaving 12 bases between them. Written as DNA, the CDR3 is TGTGCCAGCAGTTACTCGTCAGTAGCCCTCACAGATACGCAGTATTTT. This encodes CASSYSSVALTDTQYF.

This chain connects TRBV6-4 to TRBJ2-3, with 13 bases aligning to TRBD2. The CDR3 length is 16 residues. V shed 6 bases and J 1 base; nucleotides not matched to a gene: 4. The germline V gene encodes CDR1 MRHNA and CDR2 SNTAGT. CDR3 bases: TGTGCCAGCAGCCTTGGACTAGCGGGGGGCACAGATACGCAGTATTTT. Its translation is CASSLGLAGGTDTQYF.

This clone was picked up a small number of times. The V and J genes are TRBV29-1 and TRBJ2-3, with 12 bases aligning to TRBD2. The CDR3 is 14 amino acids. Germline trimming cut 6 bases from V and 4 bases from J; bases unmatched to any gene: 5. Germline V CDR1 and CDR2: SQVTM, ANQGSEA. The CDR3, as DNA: TGCAGCGTCACTAGCGGGGGGACGGCAGATACGCAGTATTTT. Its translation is CSVTSGGTADTQYF.

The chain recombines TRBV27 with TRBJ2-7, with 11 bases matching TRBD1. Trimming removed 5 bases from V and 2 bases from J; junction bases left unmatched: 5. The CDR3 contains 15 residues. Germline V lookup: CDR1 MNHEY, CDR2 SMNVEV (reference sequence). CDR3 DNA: TGTGCCAGCAGTCCCGGACAGGGGGCACCCTACGAGCAGTACTTC. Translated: CASSPGQGAPYEQYF.

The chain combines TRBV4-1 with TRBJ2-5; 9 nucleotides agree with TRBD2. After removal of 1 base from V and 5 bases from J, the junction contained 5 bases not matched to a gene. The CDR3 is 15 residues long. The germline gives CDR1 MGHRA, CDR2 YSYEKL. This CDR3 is CASSQGRGGEETQYF. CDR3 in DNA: TGCGCCAGCAGCCAAGGCCGCGGGGGGGAGGAGACCCAGTACTTC.

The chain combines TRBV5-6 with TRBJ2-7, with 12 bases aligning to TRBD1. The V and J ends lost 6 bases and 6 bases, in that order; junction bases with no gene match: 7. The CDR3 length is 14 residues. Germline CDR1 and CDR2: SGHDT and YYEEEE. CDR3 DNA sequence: TGTGCCAGCAACCTGGGACAGGGGGCGGTCGAGCAGTACTTC. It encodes CASNLGQGAVEQYF.

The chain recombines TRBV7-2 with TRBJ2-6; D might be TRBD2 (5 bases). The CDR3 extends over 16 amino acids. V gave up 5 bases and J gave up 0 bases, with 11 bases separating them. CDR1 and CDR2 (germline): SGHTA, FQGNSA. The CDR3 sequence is CASSKDWGSGANVLTF. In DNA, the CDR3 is TGTGCCAGCAGCAAGGACTGGGGCTCTGGGGCCAACGTCCTGACTTTC. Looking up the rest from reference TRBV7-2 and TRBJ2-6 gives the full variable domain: GAGVSQSPSNKVTEKGKDVELRCDPISGHTALYWYRQSLGQGLEFLIYFQGNSAPDKSGLPSDRFSAERTGGSVSTLTIQRTQQEDSAVYLCASSKDWGSGANVLTFGAGSRLTVL.

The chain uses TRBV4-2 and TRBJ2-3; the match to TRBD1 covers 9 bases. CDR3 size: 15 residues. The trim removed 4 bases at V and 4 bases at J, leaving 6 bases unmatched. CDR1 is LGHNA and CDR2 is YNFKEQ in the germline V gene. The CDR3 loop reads CASSPQGASADTQYF. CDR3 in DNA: TGTGCCAGCAGCCCACAGGGGGCTAGCGCAGATACGCAGTATTTT.

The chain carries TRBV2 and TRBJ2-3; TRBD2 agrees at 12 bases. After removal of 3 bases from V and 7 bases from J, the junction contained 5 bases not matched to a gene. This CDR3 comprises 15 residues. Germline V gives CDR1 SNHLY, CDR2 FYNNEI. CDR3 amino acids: CASSESSGGAHTQYF. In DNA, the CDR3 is TGTGCCAGCAGTGAGTCTAGCGGGGGGGCCCATACGCAGTATTTT.

The DNA for the CDR3 is TGTGCCAGCAGTACCCCAGGGTCTCCTGGCTACACCTTC. Translated, it gives CASSTPGSPGYTF. This rearrangement joins TRBV6-5 to TRBJ1-2; D is perhaps TRBD1 (5 bases). V was pared by 5 bases and J by 7 bases, with 14 bases between. The CDR3 runs to 13 residues. Per the germline V gene, CDR1 is MNHEY and CDR2 is SVGAGI.

CDR3 sequence: CASSLVLESLQNNEQFF. The CDR3 nucleotides are TGCGCCAGCAGCTTGGTCCTAGAATCCCTACAAAACAATGAGCAGTTCTTC. This rearrangement joins TRBV5-1 to TRBJ2-1; no clear D. V was cut by 0 bases and J by 5 bases, with 18 bases left in between. CDR1 and CDR2 (germline): SGHRS, YFSETQ. The CDR3 contains 17 residues.

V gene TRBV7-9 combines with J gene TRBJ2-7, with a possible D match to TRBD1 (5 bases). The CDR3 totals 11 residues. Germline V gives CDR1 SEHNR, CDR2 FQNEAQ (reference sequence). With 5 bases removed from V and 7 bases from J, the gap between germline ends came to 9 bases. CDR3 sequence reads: CASSNQGEQYF. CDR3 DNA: TGTGCCAGCAGCAACCAGGGAGAGCAGTACTTC.

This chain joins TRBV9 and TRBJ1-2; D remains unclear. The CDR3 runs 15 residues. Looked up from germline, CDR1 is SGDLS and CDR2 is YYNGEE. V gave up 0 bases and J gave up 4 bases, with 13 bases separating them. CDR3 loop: CASSVVPFSLYGYTF. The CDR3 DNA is TGTGCCAGCAGCGTAGTCCCCTTCAGTCTCTATGGCTACACCTTC.

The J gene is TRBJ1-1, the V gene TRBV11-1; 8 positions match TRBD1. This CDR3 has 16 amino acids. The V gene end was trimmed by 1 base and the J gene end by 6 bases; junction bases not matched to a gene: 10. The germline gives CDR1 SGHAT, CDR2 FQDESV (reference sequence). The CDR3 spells CASSLGTGGVVAEAFF. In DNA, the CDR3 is TGTGCCAGCAGCTTAGGCACAGGGGGAGTGGTGGCTGAAGCTTTCTTT.

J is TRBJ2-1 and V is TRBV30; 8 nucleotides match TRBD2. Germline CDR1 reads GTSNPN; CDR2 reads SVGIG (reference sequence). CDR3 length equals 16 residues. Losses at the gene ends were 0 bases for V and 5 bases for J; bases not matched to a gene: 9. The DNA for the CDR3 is TGTGCCTGGAGTGTATTGTTCCAGCGGGGGAACAATGAGCAGTTCTTC. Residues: CAWSVLFQRGNNEQFF.

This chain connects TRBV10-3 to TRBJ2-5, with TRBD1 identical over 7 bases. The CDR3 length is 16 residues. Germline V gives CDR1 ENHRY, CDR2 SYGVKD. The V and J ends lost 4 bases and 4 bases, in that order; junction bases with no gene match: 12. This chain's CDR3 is CAISATLGAGGETQYF. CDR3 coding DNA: TGTGCCATCAGTGCCACTCTAGGGGCAGGGGGAGAGACCCAGTACTTC.

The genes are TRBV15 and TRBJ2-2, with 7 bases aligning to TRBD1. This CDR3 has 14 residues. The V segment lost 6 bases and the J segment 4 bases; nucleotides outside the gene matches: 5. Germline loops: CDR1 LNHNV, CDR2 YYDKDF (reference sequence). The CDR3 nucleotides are TGTGCCACCAGGAGGGGACAGACCACCGGGGAGCTGTTTTTT. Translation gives CATRRGQTTGELFF.